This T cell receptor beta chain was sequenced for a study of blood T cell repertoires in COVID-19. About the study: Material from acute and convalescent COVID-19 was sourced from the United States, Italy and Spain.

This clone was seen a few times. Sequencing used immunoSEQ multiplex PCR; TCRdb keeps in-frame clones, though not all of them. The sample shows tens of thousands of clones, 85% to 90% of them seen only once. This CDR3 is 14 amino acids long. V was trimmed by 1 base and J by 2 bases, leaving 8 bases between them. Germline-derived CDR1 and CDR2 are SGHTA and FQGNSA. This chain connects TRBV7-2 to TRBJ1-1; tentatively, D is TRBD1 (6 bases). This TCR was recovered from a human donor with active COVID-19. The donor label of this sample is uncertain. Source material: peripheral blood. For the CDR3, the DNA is TGTGCCAGCAGCTTAGTGGACAGTAACACTGAAGCTTTCTTT. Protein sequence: CASSLVDSNTEAFF.